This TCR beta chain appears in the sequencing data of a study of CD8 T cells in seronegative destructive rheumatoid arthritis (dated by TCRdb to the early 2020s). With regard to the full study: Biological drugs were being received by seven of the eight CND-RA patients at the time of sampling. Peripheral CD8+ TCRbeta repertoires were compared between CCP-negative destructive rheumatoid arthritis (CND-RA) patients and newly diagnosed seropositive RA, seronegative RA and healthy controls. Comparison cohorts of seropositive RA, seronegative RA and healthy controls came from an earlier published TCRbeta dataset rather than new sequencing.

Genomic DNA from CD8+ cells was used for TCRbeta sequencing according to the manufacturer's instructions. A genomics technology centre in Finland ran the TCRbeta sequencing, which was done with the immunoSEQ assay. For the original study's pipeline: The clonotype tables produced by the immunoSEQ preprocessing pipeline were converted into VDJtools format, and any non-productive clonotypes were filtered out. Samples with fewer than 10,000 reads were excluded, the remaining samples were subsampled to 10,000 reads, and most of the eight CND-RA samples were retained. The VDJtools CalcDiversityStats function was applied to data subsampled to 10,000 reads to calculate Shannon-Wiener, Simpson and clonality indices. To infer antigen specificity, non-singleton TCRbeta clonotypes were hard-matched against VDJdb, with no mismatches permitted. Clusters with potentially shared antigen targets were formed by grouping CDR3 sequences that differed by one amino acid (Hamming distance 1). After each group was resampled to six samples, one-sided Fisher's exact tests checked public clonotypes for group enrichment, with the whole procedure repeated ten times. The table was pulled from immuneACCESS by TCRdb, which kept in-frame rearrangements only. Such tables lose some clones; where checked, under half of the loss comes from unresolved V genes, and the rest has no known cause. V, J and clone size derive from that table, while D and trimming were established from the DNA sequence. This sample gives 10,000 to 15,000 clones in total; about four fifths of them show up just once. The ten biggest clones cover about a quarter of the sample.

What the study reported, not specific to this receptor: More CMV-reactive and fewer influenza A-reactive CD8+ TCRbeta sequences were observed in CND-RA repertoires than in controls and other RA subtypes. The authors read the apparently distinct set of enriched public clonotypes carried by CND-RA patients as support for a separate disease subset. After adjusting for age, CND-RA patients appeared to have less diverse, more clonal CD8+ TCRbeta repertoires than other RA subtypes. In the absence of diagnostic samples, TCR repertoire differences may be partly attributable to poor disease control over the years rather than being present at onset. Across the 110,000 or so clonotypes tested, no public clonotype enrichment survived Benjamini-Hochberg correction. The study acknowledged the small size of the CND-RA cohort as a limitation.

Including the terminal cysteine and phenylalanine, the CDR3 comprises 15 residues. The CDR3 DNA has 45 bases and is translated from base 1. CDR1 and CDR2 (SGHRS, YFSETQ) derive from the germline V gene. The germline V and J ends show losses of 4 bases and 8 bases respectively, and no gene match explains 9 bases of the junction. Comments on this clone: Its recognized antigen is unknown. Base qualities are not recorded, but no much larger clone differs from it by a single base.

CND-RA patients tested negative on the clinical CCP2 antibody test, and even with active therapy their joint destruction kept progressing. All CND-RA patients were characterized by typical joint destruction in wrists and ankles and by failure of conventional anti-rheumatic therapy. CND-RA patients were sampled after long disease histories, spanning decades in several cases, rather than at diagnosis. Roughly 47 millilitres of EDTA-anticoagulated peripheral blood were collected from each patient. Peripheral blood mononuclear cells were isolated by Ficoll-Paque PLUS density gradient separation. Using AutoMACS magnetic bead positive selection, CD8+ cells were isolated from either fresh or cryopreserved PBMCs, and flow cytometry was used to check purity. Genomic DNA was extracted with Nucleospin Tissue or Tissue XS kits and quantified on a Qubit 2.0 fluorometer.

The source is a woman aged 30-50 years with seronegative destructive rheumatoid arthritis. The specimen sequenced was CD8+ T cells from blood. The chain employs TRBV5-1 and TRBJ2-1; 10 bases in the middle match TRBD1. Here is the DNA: TGCGCCAGCAGCCCCCCGGGACAGGGGTTCCATGAGCAGTTCTTC. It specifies CASSPPGQGFHEQFF.